This TCR beta chain emerged from a study of blood T cells in healthy people across ages. Trimming pared 2 bases from V and 3 bases from J, leaving 14 bases between. Germline lookup yields CDR1 SQVTM and CDR2 ANQGSEA. The CDR3 covers 14 residues. For the second PCR, which ran for about 7 to 11 cycles, a sample-barcoded 5' primer and a J-beta primer mix were used. A template-switch adaptor that had 12 random nucleotides put a tag on each cDNA molecule. A single record per CDR3 protein comes from TCRdb applying MiXCR to the 5' RACE reads. The table has 760,000 or so distinct CDR3 sequences, just under 25% seen once. In addition, the sample was reused for a study of T cells of mothers and their children. That paper states: Reverse transcription into cDNA received all extracted RNA, at around 1.4 ug per 15 ul. With unrelated pairs as the comparison, related mother-child pairs had a slightly higher overlap that was not significant.

This chain uses TRBV29-1 with TRBJ2-7; no definite D call. The clonotype comes from a boy between 5 and 17 years old in good health. Specimen: blood. The CDR3 protein is CSVEFSEPDYEQYF. For the CDR3, the DNA is TGCAGCGTTGAATTTTCAGAGCCGGACTACGAGCAGTACTTC.